This record looks at one T cell receptor beta chain sequence and its context. This sample also contains other DNA sequences that code for the same CDR3. For every subset, genomic DNA was evenly distributed across several immunoSEQ plates. Generated by immunoSEQ multiplex PCR, the TCRdb table keeps only in-frame clones and is missing some. The sample holds roughly 1.5 million clones, nearly 99% seen once. The entry originates in a study of shared clonotypes between healthy human individuals. Germline-derived CDR1 and CDR2 are SNHLY and FYNNEI. Trimming removed 2 bases at V and 1 base at J, with 5 bases between. The CDR3 consists of 13 residues.

The chain uses TRBV2 and TRBJ1-1; D remains ambiguous. The source is a man younger than 45 in good health. Sequencing was carried out using naive CD4+ T cells sorted from blood. This sample's subset: CD45RA+ positively selected. The chain's CDR3 is CASSELENTEAFF. The CDR3 nucleotides read TGTGCCAGCAGTGAATTAGAGAACACTGAAGCTTTCTTT. The variable domain in full, completed from reference TRBV2 and TRBJ1-1, reads EPEVTQTPSHQVTQMGQEVILRCVPISNHLYFYWYRQILGQKVEFLVSFYNNEISEKSEIFDDQFSVERPDGSNFTLKIRSTKLEDSAMYFCASSELENTEAFFGQGTRLTVV.